This record covers a single T cell receptor beta chain. Its antigen remains unidentified. The data were obtained in a study of cytomegalovirus exposure and HLA in healthy donors. Study results and caveats: Researchers catalogued some 160 TCR beta chains as cytomegalovirus-associated.

CDR3 length: 14 residues. The ends lost 3 bases at V and 6 bases at J; junction bases unmatched: 2. CDR1 SGHDT and CDR2 YYEEEE come from the germline V gene. Primers: 60 Vbeta forward and 13 Jbeta reverse. Original processing methods: The authors later counted 70 million to 80 million unique TCR beta chains, about 11 million of them shared. TCRdb's copy holds only in-frame clones and misses some; the assay was immunoSEQ multiplex PCR. From that table come the V and J calls and clone size; the DNA was used to work out D and trimming. This table has roughly 90,000 clones, around 79% appearing once. Nominally healthy donors were sampled, though unrecorded immune exposures were likely.

This chain joins TRBV5-6 and TRBJ2-2; 10 bases are a match to TRBD2. The sequencing sample was made of PBMCs. The TCR originated in a woman aged 35 to 49 in good health and CMV-seropositive. The CDR3 sequence is CASSSSGRAGELFF. CDR3 sequence (DNA): TGTGCCAGCAGCTCAAGCGGGAGGGCCGGGGAGCTGTTTTTT.